This TCR beta chain emerged from a study of blood T cell repertoires in COVID-19 (dated by TCRdb to 2018 to 2021). Broadly, across the study: Samples covering the acute and convalescent phases of COVID-19 were provided by collaborators in the United States, Italy and Spain. The material from the prospective study consisted of cDNA or gDNA derived from T cells, B-cell-depleted T cells, or PBMCs. Where available, HLA class I and class II types were obtained from metadata supplied by the sample provider rather than from assay-based typing. Deeply sampled blood TCRbeta repertoires from subjects exposed to, actively infected with, or recovered from COVID-19 were included in the dataset. A de-identified subject ID, COVID-19 status, age in years and sex were almost always included in the sample metadata. The repertoires were released in a freely available public database meant as a resource for research on the immune response to SARS-CoV-2. Samples came from the ongoing ImmuneRACE study (first 160 participants) plus 1,254 subjects from 6 global collaborators. Paper-wide results and their limitations: How much clinical and demographic metadata was included differed by source and by participant, and the metadata was provided uncurated.

The germline V gene (reference sequence) supplies CDR1 MNHEY and CDR2 SMNVEV. Counted from cysteine to phenylalanine, this CDR3 has 15 amino acids. Kept here is only the CDR3 DNA, which spans 45 bases and is read in frame from base 1. The V end gives up 5 bases and the J end 6 bases, leaving 11 bases in the junction not matched to a gene. The immunoSEQ Assay, a bias-controlled multiplex PCR, was used to amplify TCRbeta CDR3 regions from genomic DNA. The published analysis was carried out like this. The number of nucleated cells in each sample was estimated by amplification of reference gene primers within the assay. To quantify the absolute abundance of each unique TCRbeta CDR3 rearrangement, sequence reads were collapsed and filtered. For each sample, productive Simpson clonality was calculated as the square root of Simpson's diversity index across productive rearrangements. TCRdb's version of the immuneACCESS table is confined to in-frame rearrangements and falls short of the full clone set. An unresolved V gene accounts for under half of the shortfall where checked; the remainder is of unknown origin. The D gene and trimming were derived from the DNA, and the V and J assignments and clone size from that table. The sample data list about 180,000 clones, and roughly 77% of these were observed just once. The ten largest clones represent about 7% of the sample.

Collaborating institutions collected whole blood in K2EDTA tubes following their own protocols. Collaborator samples were shipped for TCRbeta analysis as frozen whole blood, isolated PBMCs, or DNA extracted from either sample type. As concerns this clone: Its antigen is unknown. No clone much larger than this one lies a single base away; base qualities are absent.

The sample comprised peripheral blood. Recombination joined TRBV27 with TRBJ1-1; TRBD1 aligns with 8 central bases. The source is a man between 65 and 80 years old with active or convalescent COVID-19. The CDR3 is CASSLRTGWSSEAFF. Read as DNA, the sequence is TGTGCCAGCAGTCTGAGGACAGGGTGGAGTTCTGAAGCTTTCTTT.